This TCR beta chain comes out of a study of T cell changes during pregnancy in multiple sclerosis. Method: immunoSEQ multiplex PCR; TCRdb's copy keeps in-frame clones and lacks some. Of 45,000 to 75,000 clones listed, roughly 92% are singletons. With 3 bases removed from V and 0 bases from J, the gap between germline ends came to 6 bases. Germline lookup yields CDR1 SGHTA and CDR2 FQGNSA. There are 13 residues in the CDR3. Material: peripheral blood, obtained in the first trimester of pregnancy. This receptor was taken from a female donor with multiple sclerosis, enrolled in a pregnancy study. This chain uses TRBV7-2 with TRBJ2-7, with D uncertain. The CDR3 reads CASSFSSSYEQYF. CDR3 nucleotide sequence: TGTGCCAGCAGCTTCAGTTCCTCCTACGAGCAGTACTTC.